This is a list of T cell receptor beta chains from one sample in a study of T cell changes during pregnancy in multiple sclerosis. The method was immunoSEQ multiplex PCR; TCRdb's version includes in-frame clones alone and lacks a portion of them. The data show about 59,000 clones, roughly 92% seen once. The source was CD8+ T cells from peripheral blood mononuclear cells, collected in the third trimester of pregnancy. These receptor sequences come from a female donor with multiple sclerosis, enrolled in a pregnancy study. The CDR3 runs from the conserved cysteine through the conserved F or W. A D gene is named only where the DNA matches it firmly. Part of the rows lack a size; the others show once, few, many or a class for expanded clones.

cdr3_aa cdr3_nt v_call clone_size d_call j_call
CASSAIRDYYGYTF TGTGCCAGCAGTGCGATCAGGGATTACTATGGCTACACCTTC TRBV27 once . TRBJ1-2
CASRQAGTSINGELFF TGTGCCAGCAGGCAAGCCGGGACTAGCATTAACGGGGAGCTGTTTTTT TRBV7-6 . TRBD2 TRBJ2-2
CASSLRTGRNEQYF TGTGCCAGCAGTTTAAGGACAGGGCGCAACGAGCAGTACTTC TRBV28 . TRBD1 TRBJ2-7
CAISESRLATYNEQFF TGTGCCATCAGTGAGTCGAGGCTAGCGACCTACAATGAGCAGTTCTTC TRBV10-3 . . TRBJ2-1
CASSPYPGNGDSYEQYF TGTGCCAGCAGCCCTTACCCAGGGAATGGGGACTCCTACGAGCAGTACTTC TRBV7-8 . . TRBJ2-7
CASSLGAVQQPQHF TGTGCCAGCAGCCTAGGCGCGGTACAACAGCCCCAGCATTTT TRBV11-2 . . TRBJ1-5
CASRPAEELYNEQFF TGTGCCAGTAGACCAGCGGAGGAGCTCTACAATGAGCAGTTCTTC TRBV19 . . TRBJ2-1
CASSYTTGASGTYEQYF TGTGCCAGCAGCTACACCACCGGGGCTAGCGGTACCTACGAGCAGTACTTC TRBV11-2 . TRBD2 TRBJ2-7
CASSTVNTEAFF TGTGCCAGCAGTACGGTGAACACTGAAGCTTTCTTT TRBV6-5 . . TRBJ1-1
CASSSPPGQAVYSNQPQHF TGTGCCAGCAGTTCCCCCCCCGGCCAGGCCGTATATAGCAATCAGCCCCAGCATTTT TRBV28 . . TRBJ1-5
CASSVGSGPVEQYF TGTGCCAGCAGCGTAGGCAGCGGGCCGGTGGAGCAGTACTTC TRBV9 few . TRBJ2-7
CASSFFSGNTEAFF TGTGCCAGCAGCTTCTTCTCGGGGAACACTGAAGCTTTCTTT TRBV7-6 . . TRBJ1-1
CASSSRQAALKAQYF TGTGCCAGCAGCTCAAGACAGGCGGCTCTTAAGGCCCAGTACTTC TRBV7-3 . . TRBJ2-5
CASSSRQNPYNEQFF TGTGCCAGCAGTTCGCGACAGAACCCCTACAATGAGCAGTTCTTC TRBV28 . . TRBJ2-1
CATSTTPGTGYNEQFF TGTGCCACCAGCACCACACCCGGGACAGGGTACAATGAGCAGTTCTTC TRBV15 . TRBD1 TRBJ2-1
CASSQWTSGDSYNEQFF TGTGCCAGCAGCCAGTGGACTAGCGGGGACTCCTACAATGAGCAGTTCTTC TRBV4-2 . TRBD2 TRBJ2-1
CASSLGAERSYEQYF TGTGCCAGCAGTTTGGGGGCAGAACGCTCCTACGAGCAGTACTTC TRBV27 once . TRBJ2-7
CAISEEASDEQYF TGTGCCATCAGTGAGGAGGCTAGCGACGAGCAGTACTTC TRBV10-3 . . TRBJ2-7